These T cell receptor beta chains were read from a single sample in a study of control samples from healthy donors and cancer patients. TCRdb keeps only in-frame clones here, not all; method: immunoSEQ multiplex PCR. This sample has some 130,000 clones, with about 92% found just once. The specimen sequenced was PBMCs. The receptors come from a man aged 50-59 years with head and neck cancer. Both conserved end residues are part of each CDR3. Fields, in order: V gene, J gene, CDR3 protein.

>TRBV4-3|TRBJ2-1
CASSQYASQGLYEQFF
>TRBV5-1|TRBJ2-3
CASSFEDRGTDTQYF
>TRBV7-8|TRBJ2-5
CASSFPDGQETQYF
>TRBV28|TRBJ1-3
CASSLLGTGGNTIYF
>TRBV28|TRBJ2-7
CASSQGDLTAYEQYF
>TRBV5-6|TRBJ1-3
CASSRGQELTGNTIYF
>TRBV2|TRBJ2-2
CASSVLGNSGELFF
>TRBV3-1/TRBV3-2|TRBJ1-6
CASSQVITAWNSPLHF
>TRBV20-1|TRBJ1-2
CSARTGQGYTF
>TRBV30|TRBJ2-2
CACPNRLAGNTGELFF
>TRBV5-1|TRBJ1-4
CASSLTHDRGLTNEKLFF
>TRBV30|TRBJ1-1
CAWNPPGQRNTEAFF
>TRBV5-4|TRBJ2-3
CASSARLAGLVDTQYF
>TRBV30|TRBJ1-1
CAWTSLGLNTEAFF
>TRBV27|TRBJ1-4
CASSLSTGEKLFF
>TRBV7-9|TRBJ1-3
CASSATPGLLVAGNTIYF
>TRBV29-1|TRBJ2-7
CSVEASYEQYF
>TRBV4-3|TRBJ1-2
CASSQDRGGNYGYTF
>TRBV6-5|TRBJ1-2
CASSYSTGALGGYTF
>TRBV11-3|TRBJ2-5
CASSLGYSPTETQYF
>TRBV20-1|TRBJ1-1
CSASHDTEAFF
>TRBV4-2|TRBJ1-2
CASSPMGDRMLYGYTF
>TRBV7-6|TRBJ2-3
CASSSTDTQYF
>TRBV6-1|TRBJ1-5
CASSDPRTGRLHQPQHF
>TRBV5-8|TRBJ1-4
CASSSDSYEKLFF
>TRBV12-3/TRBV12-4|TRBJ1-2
CASRRQGSYGYTF
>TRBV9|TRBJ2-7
CASSVESGYEQYF
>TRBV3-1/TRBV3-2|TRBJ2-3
CASSRSTDTQYF
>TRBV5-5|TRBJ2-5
CASSLLPWETQYF
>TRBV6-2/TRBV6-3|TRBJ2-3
CASSVTDPGTDTQYF
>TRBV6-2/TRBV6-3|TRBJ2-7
CASSLLSSYEQYF
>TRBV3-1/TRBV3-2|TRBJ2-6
CASSLTGANVLTF
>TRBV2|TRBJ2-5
CASSYGTSGYETQYF
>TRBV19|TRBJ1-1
CASSMGQRLGEAFF
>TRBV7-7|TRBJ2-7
CASSPADGYEQYF
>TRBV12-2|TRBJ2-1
CASRLGGRPYNEQFF
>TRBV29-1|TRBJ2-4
CSVRTSGKNIQYF
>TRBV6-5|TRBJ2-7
CASRQTGSYEQYF
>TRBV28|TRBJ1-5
CASSRRQGNQPQHF
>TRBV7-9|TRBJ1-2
CASSLFMGLGYTF
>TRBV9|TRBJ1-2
CASSAVIPISGYTF
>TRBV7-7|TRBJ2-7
CASSQGQGDSYEQYF
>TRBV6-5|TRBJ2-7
CASSYSTGGNEQYF